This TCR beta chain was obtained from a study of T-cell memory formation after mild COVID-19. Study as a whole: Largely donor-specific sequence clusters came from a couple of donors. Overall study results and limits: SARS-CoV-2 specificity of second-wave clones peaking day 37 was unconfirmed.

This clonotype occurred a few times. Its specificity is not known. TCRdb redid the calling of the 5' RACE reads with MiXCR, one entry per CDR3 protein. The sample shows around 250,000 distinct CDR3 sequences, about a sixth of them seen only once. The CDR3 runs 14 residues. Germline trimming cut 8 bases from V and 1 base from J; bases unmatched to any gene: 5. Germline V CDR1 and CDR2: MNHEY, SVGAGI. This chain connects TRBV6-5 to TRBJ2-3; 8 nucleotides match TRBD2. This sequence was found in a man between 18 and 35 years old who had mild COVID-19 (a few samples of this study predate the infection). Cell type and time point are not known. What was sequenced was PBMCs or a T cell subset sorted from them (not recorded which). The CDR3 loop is CASRPGGGTDTQYF. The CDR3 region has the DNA TGTGCCAGCCGTCCGGGGGGGGGCACAGATACGCAGTATTTT.